These 22 T cell receptor beta chains were all obtained from the same sample, sequenced in a study of cytomegalovirus exposure and HLA in healthy donors. Primers included in the PCR were 60 Vbeta and 13 Jbeta primers. Here immunoSEQ multiplex PCR was the method, and the copy in TCRdb shows in-frame clones only, minus some. The sample includes 200,000 to 250,000 clones, approximately 87% of them seen just once. The specimen was PBMCs. These receptors originate from a human donor in good health.

The rearrangement uses TRBV6-5 and TRBJ1-1; a weak D match, TRBD1 (5 bases). The CDR3 covers 12 residues. The V gene's germline CDR1 is MNHEY and CDR2 SVGAGI. Deletions cut 6 bases from V and 5 bases from J, with 10 bases between. CDR3 amino acids: CASRIQGTEAFF. The CDR3 DNA is TGTGCCAGCAGAATTCAGGGAACTGAAGCTTTCTTT.

This clone was found once. The chain is built from TRBV5-4 and TRBJ2-7; 8 bases agree with TRBD2. CDR1 is SGHNT and CDR2 is YYREEE in the germline V gene (reference sequence). This CDR3 has 15 residues. Germline trimming cut 3 bases from V and 2 bases from J; bases unmatched to any gene: 7. The CDR3 reads CASSSGGGWTYEQYF. DNA for the CDR3: TGTGCCAGCAGCTCCGGGGGGGGCTGGACCTACGAGCAGTACTTC. Supplemented by reference TRBV5-4 and TRBJ2-7, the full variable domain reads ETGVTQSPTHLIKTRGQQVTLRCSSQSGHNTVSWYQQALGQGPQFIFQYYREEENGRGNFPPRFSGLQFPNYSSELNVNALELDDSALYLCASSSGGGWTYEQYFGPGTRLTVT.

V gene TRBV7-9 combines with J gene TRBJ2-3, with 8 nucleotides matching TRBD2. The CDR3 length is 15 residues. The germline V gene has CDR1 SEHNR and CDR2 FQNEAQ (reference sequence). The ends lost 9 bases at V and 5 bases at J; junction bases unmatched: 13. The CDR3 reads CASESSGRRVDTQYF. CDR3 bases: TGTGCCAGTGAGTCGAGCGGGAGAAGAGTAGATACGCAGTATTTT.

The rearrangement links TRBV15 to TRBJ2-2; TRBD1 matches at 7 bases. CDR3 size: 19 residues. Germline V CDR1 and CDR2: LNHNV, YYDKDF (reference sequence). V shed 0 bases and J 0 bases; nucleotides not matched to a gene: 10. The CDR3 protein is CATSRDRYLTGANTGELFF. CDR3 sequence (DNA): TGTGCCACCAGCAGAGATCGATATCTAACAGGGGCGAACACCGGGGAGCTGTTTTTT.

The chain employs TRBV19 and TRBJ1-2; D not certain. CDR1 is LNHDA, CDR2 SQIVND, per germline (reference sequence). The V end was cut by 2 bases, the J end by 7 bases, with 8 bases between. This CDR3 has 12 amino acids. CDR3 in amino acids: CASSIRGSGYTF. The CDR3 region has the DNA TGTGCCAGTAGTATACGCGGGAGTGGCTACACCTTC.

The chain is built from TRBV30 and TRBJ2-1, with D unclear. This CDR3 comprises 11 residues. V lost 0 bases and J lost 9, with 6 bases in between. The V gene's germline CDR1 is GTSNPN and CDR2 SVGIG (reference sequence). The CDR3 loop reads CAWSVSIEQFF. CDR3 sequence (DNA): TGTGCCTGGAGTGTTTCCATTGAGCAGTTCTTC.

J is TRBJ1-6 and V is TRBV5-1; D not certain. The CDR3 runs to 12 residues. Between the trimmed V and J ends, which lost 4 bases and 5 bases, there was a span of 4 bases. Germline V CDR1 and CDR2: SGHRS, YFSETQ. The CDR3 spells CASSQDNSPLHF. The CDR3 DNA sequence: TGCGCCAGCAGCCAGGATAATTCACCCCTCCACTTT. Based on the CDR3 plus reference TRBV5-1 and TRBJ1-6, the full variable domain is KAGVTQTPRYLIKTRGQQVTLSCSPISGHRSVSWYQQTPGQGLQFLFEYFSETQRNKGNFPGRFSGRQFSNSRSEMNVSTLELGDSALYLCASSQDNSPLHFGNGTRLTVT.

The rearrangement joins TRBV6-5 to TRBJ2-1, with D perhaps TRBD2 (6 bases). V was clipped by 7 bases and J by 5 bases, with 12 bases between them. CDR1 and CDR2 from the germline V gene are MNHEY and SVGAGI. This CDR3 region has 13 residues. The CDR3 DNA follows: TGTGCCAGCACCCCGACTAGTAACAATGAGCAGTTCTTC. Its translation is CASTPTSNNEQFF.

This chain connects TRBV5-5 to TRBJ2-7, with D possibly matching TRBD2 (6 bases). Germline loops: CDR1 SGHKS, CDR2 YYEKEE (reference sequence). The V and J ends lost 2 bases and 0 bases respectively, with 15 bases between them. The CDR3 spans 16 residues. CDR3 residues: CASSFNVGAGSYEQYF. The CDR3 DNA follows: TGTGCCAGCAGCTTCAATGTCGGAGCGGGCTCCTACGAGCAGTACTTC.

This clone was counted a few times. Here the CDR3 DNA reads TGTGCCATCGGGCGGGATCTTAATCAGCCCCAGCATTTT. Amino acids: CAIGRDLNQPQHF. The V gene is TRBV10-3, the J gene TRBJ1-5; no clear D gene. Germline V gene data show CDR1 as ENHRY and CDR2 as SYGVKD. Trimming took 8 bases from V and 4 from J, leaving 12 bases between them. The CDR3 sequence is 13 residues long.

The chain is built from TRBV29-1 and TRBJ1-2, with TRBD1 as a possible D gene (6 bases). This CDR3 spans 15 amino acids. The V gene lost 0 bases and the J gene lost 6 bases, with 17 bases spanning the gap. The germline gives CDR1 SQVTM, CDR2 ANQGSEA. The CDR3 bases are TGCAGCGTTGAAGATTGGGGGGGCGCGTCGGATGGCTACACCTTC. Residues: CSVEDWGGASDGYTF.

There are a few counts of this clone. The V and J genes are TRBV10-2 and TRBJ1-1, with D possibly TRBD1 on 6 matching bases. The germline V and J ends were trimmed by 6 bases and 3 bases, with 8 bases remaining between them. The CDR3 runs to 12 residues. Germline V gene lookup returns CDR1 WSHSY and CDR2 SAAADI. The DNA of the CDR3 is TGCGCCAGCAGCGCAGGGGACACTGAAGCTTTCTTT. Its translation: CASSAGDTEAFF.

The chain joins TRBV7-2 to TRBJ2-1; D might be TRBD2 (6 bases). V was cut by 1 base and J by 3 bases, with 10 bases left in between. In germline, CDR1 is SGHTA, CDR2 FQGNSA. The CDR3 runs 15 residues. The CDR3 loop is CASSLGPGVYNEQFF. The DNA for the CDR3 is TGTGCCAGCAGCTTAGGGCCGGGGGTCTACAATGAGCAGTTCTTC.

The chain carries TRBV11-2 and TRBJ2-3; D ambiguous. CDR3 length equals 14 residues. Germline CDR1 SGHAT, CDR2 FQNNGV. V was cut by 2 bases and J by 4 bases, with 10 bases left in between. DNA of the CDR3: TGTGCCAGCAGCTTATTGGCTAGTTCAGATACGCAGTATTTT. The encoded protein is CASSLLASSDTQYF.

The rearrangement uses TRBV11-3 and TRBJ2-7, with 7 bases fitting TRBD2. The CDR3 is 13 amino acids. Germline V gene sequence: CDR1 SGHNT, CDR2 YENEEA. Unmatched junction bases numbered 2, after V lost 1 base and J lost 5 bases. The CDR3 region is CASSLGTRNEQYF. In DNA form, the CDR3 reads TGTGCCAGCAGCTTAGGGACTAGGAACGAGCAGTACTTC.

This clone was seen only once. The rearrangement links TRBV7-9 to TRBJ1-4, with D tentatively TRBD1 (5 bases). Germline lookup yields CDR1 SEHNR and CDR2 FQNEAQ (reference sequence). The V end lost 5 bases, the J end lost 0 bases, and 10 bases lay between the germline ends. The CDR3 has 15 amino acids. Written as DNA, the CDR3 is TGTGCCAGCAGCCTCGACAGAACAACTAATGAAAAACTGTTTTTT. Translation: CASSLDRTTNEKLFF.

The gene calls are TRBV19 and TRBJ2-7; D perhaps matches TRBD1 (5 bases). CDR1 is LNHDA and CDR2 is SQIVND in the germline V gene (reference sequence). The CDR3 consists of 12 residues. Between the trimmed V and J ends, which lost 11 bases and 3 bases, there was a span of 14 bases. The CDR3 loop reads CARVTGDYEQYF. DNA for the CDR3: TGTGCCCGCGTAACAGGCGACTACGAGCAGTACTTC.

This chain uses TRBV7-9 with TRBJ2-7; D is possibly TRBD1 (6 bases). CDR1 is SEHNR and CDR2 is FQNEAQ in the germline V gene (reference sequence). Trimming cost V 8 bases and J 2 bases, with 16 bases left between them. The CDR3 extends over 14 amino acids. The CDR3 coding sequence is TGTGCCAGCCCCACAGGGTCGCTAACCTACGAGCAGTACTTC. This gives the protein CASPTGSLTYEQYF.

This CDR3 is CASSRREVGYGYTF. CDR3 in DNA: TGTGCCAGTAGTCGCAGGGAGGTCGGCTATGGCTACACCTTC. The chain employs TRBV19 and TRBJ1-2; maybe TRBD1 (5 bases). The CDR3 length is 14 residues. In germline, CDR1 is LNHDA, CDR2 SQIVND (reference sequence). Trimming shortened V by 5 bases and J by 4 bases, and 14 bases separated the two germline ends. Variable domain in full (rest from reference TRBV19 and TRBJ1-2): DGGITQSPKYLFRKEGQNVTLSCEQNLNHDAMYWYRQDPGQGLRLIYYSQIVNDFQKGDIAEGYSVSREKKESFPLTVTSAQKNPTAFYLCASSRREVGYGYTFGSGTRLTVV.

The J gene is TRBJ2-6, the V gene TRBV30, with TRBD2 identical over 8 bases. CDR1 is GTSNPN and CDR2 is SVGIG in the germline V gene (reference sequence). The ends lost 1 base at V and 2 bases at J; junction bases unmatched: 4. The CDR3 sequence is 16 residues long. CDR3 DNA: TGTGCCTGGAGTGACCAGCGGGAGACTGGGGCCAACGTCCTGACTTTC. Protein: CAWSDQRETGANVLTF.

CDR3 coding DNA: TGTGCCAGCAGCCCGGACAGGGTTCTTGGCTATGGCTACACCTTC. The encoded protein is CASSPDRVLGYGYTF. The V call is TRBV14, the J call TRBJ1-2; 8 bases are a match to TRBD1. The V and J ends lost 4 bases and 4 bases, in that order; junction bases with no gene match: 8. This CDR3 contains 15 residues. Germline V gives CDR1 SGHDN, CDR2 FVKESK. The variable domain in full, with the rest retrieved from reference TRBV14 and TRBJ1-2, is EAGVTQFPSHSVIEKGQTVTLRCDPISGHDNLYWYRRVMGKEIKFLLHFVKESKQDESGMPNNRFLAERTGGTYSTLKVQPAELEDSGVYFCASSPDRVLGYGYTFGSGTRLTVV.

The chain employs TRBV7-3 and TRBJ2-1, with no clear D. The CDR3 runs 15 residues. With 1 base removed from V and 8 bases from J, the gap between germline ends came to 15 bases. Germline-derived CDR1 and CDR2 are SGHTA and FQGTGA. The CDR3 spells CASSLSPTGRDEQFF. The CDR3 DNA follows: TGTGCCAGCAGCTTAAGTCCCACTGGGCGCGATGAGCAGTTCTTC. The full variable domain, in which reference TRBV7-3 and TRBJ2-1 provide the parts outside the CDR3, is GAGVSQTPSNKVTEKGKYVELRCDPISGHTALYWYRQSLGQGPEFLIYFQGTGAADDSGLPNDRFFAVRPEGSVSTLKIQRTERGDSAVYLCASSLSPTGRDEQFFGPGTRLTVL.